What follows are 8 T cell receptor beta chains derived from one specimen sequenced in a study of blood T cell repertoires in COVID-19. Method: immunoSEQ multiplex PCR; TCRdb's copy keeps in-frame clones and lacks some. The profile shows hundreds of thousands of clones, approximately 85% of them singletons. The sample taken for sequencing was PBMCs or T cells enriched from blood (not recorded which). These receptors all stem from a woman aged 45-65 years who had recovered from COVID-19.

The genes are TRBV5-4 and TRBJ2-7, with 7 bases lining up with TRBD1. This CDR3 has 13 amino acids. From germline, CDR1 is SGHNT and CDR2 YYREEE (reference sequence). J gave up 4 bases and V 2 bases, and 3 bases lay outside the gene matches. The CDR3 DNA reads TGTGCCAGCAGCTTTGGGACAGTATACGAGCAGTACTTC. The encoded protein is CASSFGTVYEQYF.

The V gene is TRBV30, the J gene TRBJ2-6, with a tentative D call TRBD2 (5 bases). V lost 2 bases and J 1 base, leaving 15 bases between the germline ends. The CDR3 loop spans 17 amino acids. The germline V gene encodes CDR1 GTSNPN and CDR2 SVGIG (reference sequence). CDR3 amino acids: CAWSLPGMGSGANVLTF. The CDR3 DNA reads TGTGCCTGGAGTCTCCCGGGGATGGGATCTGGGGCCAACGTCCTGACTTTC.

The CDR3 DNA follows: TGTGCCGGAGGAGAAGGGGGAGACGAAGCTTTCTTT. The encoded protein is CAGGEGGDEAFF. The chain combines TRBV2 with TRBJ1-1; D perhaps matches TRBD1 (6 bases). Trimming took off 11 bases at V and 8 bases at J, with 18 bases between the two ends. The CDR3 consists of 12 residues. CDR1 SNHLY and CDR2 FYNNEI come from the germline V gene.

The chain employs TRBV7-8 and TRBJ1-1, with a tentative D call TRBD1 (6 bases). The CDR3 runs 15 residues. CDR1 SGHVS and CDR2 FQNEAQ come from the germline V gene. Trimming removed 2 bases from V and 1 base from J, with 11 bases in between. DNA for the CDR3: TGTGCCAGCAGCTTAATAACCAGGGGGAACACTGAAGCTTTCTTT. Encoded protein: CASSLITRGNTEAFF. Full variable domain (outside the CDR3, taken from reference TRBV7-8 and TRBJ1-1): GAGVSQSPRYKVAKRGQDVALRCDPISGHVSLFWYQQALGQGPEFLTYFQNEAQLDKSGLPSDRFFAERPEGSVSTLKIQRTQQEDSAVYLCASSLITRGNTEAFFGQGTRLTVV.

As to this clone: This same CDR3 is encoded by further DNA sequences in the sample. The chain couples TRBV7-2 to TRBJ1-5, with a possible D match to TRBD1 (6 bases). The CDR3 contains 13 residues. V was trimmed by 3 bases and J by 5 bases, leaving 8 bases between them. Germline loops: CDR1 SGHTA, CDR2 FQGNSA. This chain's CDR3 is CASSLAGDQPQHF. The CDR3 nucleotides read TGTGCCAGCAGCTTGGCAGGGGATCAGCCCCAGCATTTT. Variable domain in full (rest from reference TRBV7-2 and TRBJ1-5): GAGVSQSPSNKVTEKGKDVELRCDPISGHTALYWYRQSLGQGLEFLIYFQGNSAPDKSGLPSDRFSAERTGGSVSTLTIQRTQQEDSAVYLCASSLAGDQPQHFGDGTRLSIL.

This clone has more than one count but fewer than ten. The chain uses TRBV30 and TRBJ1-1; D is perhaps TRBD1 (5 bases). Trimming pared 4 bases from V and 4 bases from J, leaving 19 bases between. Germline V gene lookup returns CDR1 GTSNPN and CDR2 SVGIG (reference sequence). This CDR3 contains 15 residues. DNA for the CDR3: TGTGCCTGGAAATCGGGGGGAGGGCCGAGCACTGAAGCTTTCTTT. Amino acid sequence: CAWKSGGGPSTEAFF.

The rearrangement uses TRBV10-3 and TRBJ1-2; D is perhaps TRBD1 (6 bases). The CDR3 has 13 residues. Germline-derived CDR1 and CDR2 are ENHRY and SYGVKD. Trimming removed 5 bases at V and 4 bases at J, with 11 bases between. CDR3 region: CAISTLDSYGYTF. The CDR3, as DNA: TGTGCCATCAGTACCCTGGACAGCTATGGCTACACCTTC.

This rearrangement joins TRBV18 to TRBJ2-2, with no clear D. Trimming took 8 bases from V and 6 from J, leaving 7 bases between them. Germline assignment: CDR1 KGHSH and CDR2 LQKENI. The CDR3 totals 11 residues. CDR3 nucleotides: TGTGCCAGCCTTAACTCCGGGGAGCTGTTTTTT. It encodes CASLNSGELFF. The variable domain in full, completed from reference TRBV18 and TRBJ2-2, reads NAGVMQNPRHLVRRRGQEARLRCSPMKGHSHVYWYRQLPEEGLKFMVYLQKENIIDESGMPKERFSAEFPKEGPSILRIQQVVRGDSAAYFCASLNSGELFFGEGSRLTVL.